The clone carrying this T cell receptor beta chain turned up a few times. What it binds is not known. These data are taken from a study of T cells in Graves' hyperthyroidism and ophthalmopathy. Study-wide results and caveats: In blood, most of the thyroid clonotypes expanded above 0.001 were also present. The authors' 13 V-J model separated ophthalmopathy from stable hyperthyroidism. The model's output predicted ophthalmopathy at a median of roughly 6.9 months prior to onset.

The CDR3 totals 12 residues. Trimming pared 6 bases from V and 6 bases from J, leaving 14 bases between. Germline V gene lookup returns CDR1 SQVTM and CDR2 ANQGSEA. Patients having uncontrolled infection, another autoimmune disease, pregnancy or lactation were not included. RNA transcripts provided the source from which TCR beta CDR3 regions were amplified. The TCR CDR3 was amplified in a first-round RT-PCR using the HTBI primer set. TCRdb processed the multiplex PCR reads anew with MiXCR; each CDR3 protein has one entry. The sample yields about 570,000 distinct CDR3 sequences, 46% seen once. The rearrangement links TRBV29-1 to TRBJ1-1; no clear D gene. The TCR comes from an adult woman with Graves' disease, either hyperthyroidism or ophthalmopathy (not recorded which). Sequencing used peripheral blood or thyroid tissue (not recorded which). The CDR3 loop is CSVKDVAAEAFF. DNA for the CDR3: TGCAGCGTAAAAGACGTGGCGGCTGAAGCTTTCTTT.